One and the same sample provided the 9 T cell receptor beta chains below, sequenced in a study of beta chain features in type 1 diabetes. Expressed TCRB transcripts were sequenced after all isolated RNA was converted to cDNA. This table comes from immunoSEQ multiplex PCR, and its TCRdb copy is limited to in-frame clones, with some not included. The repertoire includes 200,000 to 250,000 clones, roughly a tenth of them detected once, and 1% to 1.5% sits in the top ten. Specimen: central memory CD4+ T cells from blood. The receptors were gathered from a man aged 18 to 30 in good health.

This clone was observed many times. This chain connects TRBV5-1 to TRBJ1-1, with a possible D match to TRBD1 (6 bases). Deletions cut 2 bases from V and 7 bases from J, with 12 bases between. This CDR3 spans 13 amino acids. CDR1 and CDR2 from the germline V gene are SGHRS and YFSETQ. In DNA, the CDR3 is TGCGCCAGCAGCTTTAGGGGGAGCGATGAAGCTTTCTTT. Translated, it gives CASSFRGSDEAFF.

In this sample, this clone turned up many times. The V and J genes are TRBV4-2 and TRBJ2-1, with D possibly being TRBD2 (5 bases). The V and J ends lost 4 bases and 10 bases respectively, with 20 bases between them. CDR1 and CDR2 from the germline V gene are LGHNA and YNFKEQ. The CDR3 length is 15 residues. Here the CDR3 reads CASSPLGSGGLEQFF. The CDR3 bases are TGTGCCAGCAGCCCCCTGGGTTCGGGCGGACTGGAGCAGTTCTTC.

The J gene is TRBJ2-7, the V gene TRBV2, with 8 bases lining up with TRBD2. The CDR3 is 14 amino acids. The germline V gene encodes CDR1 SNHLY and CDR2 FYNNEI. J gave up 3 bases and V 6 bases, and 7 bases lay outside the gene matches. The CDR3 nucleotides read TGTGCCAGCAGGGCGGGGAGCGGGGGCTACGAGCAGTACTTC. This codes for CASRAGSGGYEQYF.

This clone was counted between two and nine times. The chain uses TRBV14 and TRBJ2-7, with no clear D. The CDR3 is made up of 12 amino acids. The V gene lost 3 bases and the J gene lost 0 bases, with 3 bases spanning the gap. The V gene's germline CDR1 is SGHDN and CDR2 FVKESK. CDR3 region: CASSQVSYEQYF. The CDR3 nucleotides are TGTGCCAGCAGCCAGGTCTCCTACGAGCAGTACTTC.

This clone was counted a few times. This chain joins TRBV27 and TRBJ2-1; tentatively, D is TRBD2 (6 bases). This CDR3 comprises 11 residues. V lost 8 bases to trimming and J lost 9 bases, with 11 bases between them. Germline V gives CDR1 MNHEY, CDR2 SMNVEV (reference sequence). The DNA for the CDR3 is TGTGCCAGCCGCCGAGCGGGTGAGCAGTTCTTC. Its protein is CASRRAGEQFF.

This clone was detected ten times or more. Other nucleotide sequences in the sample specify the same CDR3. The V call is TRBV29-1, the J call TRBJ1-2; 11 nucleotides align to TRBD1. V lost 7 bases, J lost 3 bases, and 1 base stayed unmatched. The germline V gene encodes CDR1 SQVTM and CDR2 ANQGSEA. The CDR3 totals 12 residues. The CDR3 bases are TGCAGCGGGGGACAGGGGGACTATGGCTACACCTTC. Its protein is CSGGQGDYGYTF.

This clone was counted at least ten times. The chain employs TRBV20-1 and TRBJ2-1, with 8 bases fitting TRBD2. In germline, CDR1 is DFQATT, CDR2 SNEGSKA (reference sequence). The CDR3 loop spans 11 amino acids. Trimming took 6 bases from V and 10 from J; bases not matched to a gene: 5. The CDR3: CSANKREEQFF. In DNA form, the CDR3 reads TGCAGTGCCAATAAGCGGGAGGAGCAGTTCTTC.

V gene TRBV7-3 combines with J gene TRBJ2-7; D may be TRBD2 (5 bases). The CDR3 consists of 13 residues. The germline V gene encodes CDR1 SGHTA and CDR2 FQGTGA. V shed 5 bases and J shed 1 base, with 9 bases lying between them. CDR3: CASSPPGSYEQYF. DNA for the CDR3: TGTGCCAGCAGCCCACCGGGGTCCTACGAGCAGTACTTC.

This rearrangement joins TRBV11-2 to TRBJ2-3; D gene unclear. CDR1 and CDR2 from the germline V gene are SGHAT and FQNNGV. The CDR3 contains 12 residues. V lost 1 base, J lost 6 bases, and 5 bases lay in between. In DNA form, the CDR3 reads TGTGCCAGCAGCTTAGCGGTCGATACGCAGTATTTT. As protein: CASSLAVDTQYF.